The next 10 T cell receptor beta chains were all read from a single sample in a study of CD8+ T cells in alopecia areata. Sequencing used cDNA as its template, made by extracting RNA and reverse transcribing it. Some clones are missing from TCRdb's copy, which holds only in-frame ones; the method was immunoSEQ multiplex PCR. The sample holds some 190,000 clones, roughly 60% seen once. Treatment meaning: oral pan-JAK inhibitor, 5-10 mg twice daily. Sequencing was performed on CD4+ T cells sorted from blood, taken at week 24, from a patient treated with tofacitinib. These receptors all come from a human donor with alopecia areata.

The rearrangement uses TRBV20-1 and TRBJ1-1; D is unclear. The CDR3 totals 11 residues. Between the trimmed V and J ends, which lost 5 bases and 1 base, there was a span of 5 bases. CDR1 DFQATT and CDR2 SNEGSKA come from the germline V gene (reference sequence). As DNA, the CDR3 is TGCAGTGCTTCCACGAACACTGAAGCTTTCTTT. It is translated as CSASTNTEAFF.

This clone came up a few times. This sequence joins TRBV11-3 and TRBJ2-2; D might be TRBD1 or TRBD2, each matching 6 bases. The germline V gene has CDR1 SGHNT and CDR2 YENEEA. The V gene lost 5 bases and the J gene lost 2 bases, with 15 bases spanning the gap. The CDR3 has 16 amino acids. This CDR3 reads CASSTLGGLNTGELFF. The CDR3, as DNA: TGTGCCAGCAGCACCCTAGGGGGGCTTAACACCGGGGAGCTGTTTTTT.

This clone was recorded once. The chain has TRBV5-1 and TRBJ1-1; 8 bases are shared with TRBD1. The germline CDR1 and CDR2 sequences are SGHRS and YFSETQ. Trimming cost V 4 bases and J 3 bases; bases outside gene matches: 5. This CDR3 is 14 amino acids long. CDR3 nucleotides: TGCGCCAGCAGCCTCGACAGGGGATACACTGAAGCTTTCTTT. Translating it yields CASSLDRGYTEAFF.

This clone was detected a few times. The genes are TRBV4-3 and TRBJ1-1; no clear D gene. V lost 1 base, J lost 8 bases, and 14 bases lay in between. CDR1 and CDR2 from the germline V gene are LGHNA and YSLEER. The CDR3 length is 14 residues. The CDR3 spells CASSQGKLSGEAFF. The CDR3 DNA is TGCGCCAGCAGCCAAGGTAAATTATCGGGGGAAGCTTTCTTT.

The rearrangement joins TRBV5-1 to TRBJ2-5; TRBD2 might be the D (5 bases). The germline V and J ends were trimmed by 4 bases and 5 bases, with 15 bases remaining between them. Germline CDR1 and CDR2: SGHRS and YFSETQ. The CDR3 runs 14 residues. This CDR3 reads CASSPGNSPETQYF. The CDR3 coding sequence is TGCGCCAGCAGCCCGGGAAACTCCCCGGAGACCCAGTACTTC.

The chain uses TRBV30 and TRBJ1-5; 7 nucleotides agree with TRBD1. The V gene end was trimmed by 2 bases and the J gene end by 9 bases; junction bases not matched to a gene: 7. Germline assignment: CDR1 GTSNPN and CDR2 SVGIG (reference sequence). The CDR3 is 13 amino acids. The CDR3 coding sequence is TGTGCCTGGAGTCCCACAGGGGAAGGGCCCCAGCATTTT. Amino acid sequence: CAWSPTGEGPQHF.

The chain links TRBV15 to TRBJ2-6; D is possibly TRBD2 (5 bases). Germline values: CDR1 LNHNV, CDR2 YYDKDF (reference sequence). This CDR3 is 17 amino acids long. Trimming stripped 1 base from V and 0 bases from J, with 10 bases between. The CDR3 DNA follows: TGTGCCACCAGCAGAGTGGCGGGTAGCTCTGGGGCCAACGTCCTGACTTTC. Amino acids: CATSRVAGSSGANVLTF.

This clone was seen more than once but under ten times. The rearrangement joins TRBV29-1 to TRBJ1-1, with D perhaps matching TRBD1 (6 bases). Trimming took 4 bases from V and 1 from J, leaving 16 bases between them. There are 15 residues in the CDR3. Germline V gene data show CDR1 as SQVTM and CDR2 as ANQGSEA. The CDR3 DNA is TGCAGCGTTGTGGGCAGGGGTATCGGGAACACTGAAGCTTTCTTT. Translated, it gives CSVVGRGIGNTEAFF.

The rearrangement uses TRBV29-1 and TRBJ2-5, with 8 bases lining up with TRBD2. V lost 3 bases to trimming and J lost 5 bases; unmatched junction nucleotides: 5. In germline, CDR1 is SQVTM, CDR2 ANQGSEA. This CDR3 contains 13 residues. The CDR3 DNA reads TGCAGCGTTGAGTCCCAGCGGGGGGAGACCCAGTACTTC. This encodes CSVESQRGETQYF. Complete variable domain (other parts from reference TRBV29-1 and TRBJ2-5): SAVISQKPSRDICQRGTSLTIQCQVDSQVTMMFWYRQQPGQSLTLIATANQGSEATYESGFVIDKFPISRPNLTFSTLTVSNMSPEDSSIYLCSVESQRGETQYFGPGTRLLVL.

This chain joins TRBV6-1 and TRBJ2-3; D is unresolved. The V and J ends lost 6 bases and 2 bases respectively, with 6 bases between them. This CDR3 has 12 residues. Germline lookup yields CDR1 MNHNS and CDR2 SASEGT. The CDR3 sequence: CASSAPTDTQYF. As DNA, the CDR3 is TGTGCCAGCAGCGCCCCCACAGATACGCAGTATTTT.